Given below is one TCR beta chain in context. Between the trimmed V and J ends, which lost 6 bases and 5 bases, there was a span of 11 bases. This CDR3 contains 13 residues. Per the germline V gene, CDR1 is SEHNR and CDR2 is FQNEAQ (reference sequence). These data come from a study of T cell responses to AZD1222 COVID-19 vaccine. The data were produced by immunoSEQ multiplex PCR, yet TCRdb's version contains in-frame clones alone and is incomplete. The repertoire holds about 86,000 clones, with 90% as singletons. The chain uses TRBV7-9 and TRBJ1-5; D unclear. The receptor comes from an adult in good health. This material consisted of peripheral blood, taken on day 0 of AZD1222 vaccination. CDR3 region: CASSMGGHQPQHF. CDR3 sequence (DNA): TGTGCCAGCAGTATGGGTGGGCATCAGCCCCAGCATTTT.